This entry concerns a single T cell receptor beta chain. A junction end diverges from the germline sequence, so it may reflect a read error. These data belong to a study of cytomegalovirus exposure and HLA in healthy donors. The CDR3 spans 13 residues. CDR1 is SGHTA, CDR2 FQGNSA, per germline. Vbeta (60) and Jbeta (13) primers were used in the PCR. The assay was immunoSEQ multiplex PCR, and TCRdb's table has in-frame clones only and misses some. This sample has approximately 150,000 clones, with 82% found just once. Sequenced input: PBMCs. The V call is TRBV7-2, the J call TRBJ2-7; unclear D gene. The sequence was obtained from a man aged 18 to 30 in good health and CMV-seropositive. CDR3 sequence reads: CASSLEVSTHRNF. Written as DNA, the CDR3 is TGTGCCAGCAGCTTAGAGGTATCGACTCATAGGAACTTC.